This T cell receptor beta chain was sequenced in a study of shared clonotypes between healthy human individuals. Study outcomes and limitations: It was observed that approximately 5% of naive CD4 clonotypes were shared across several donors. Non-shared clonotypes had lower generation probabilities than clonotypes shared by all four sorted-subset donors. The sole specimen, blood, was sampled, and tissue repertoires likely differ.

Assay: immunoSEQ multiplex PCR; the TCRdb copy retains only in-frame clones and omits some. The sample lists some 2,400,000 clones; approximately 96% were seen once. To note about this clone: Its cognate antigen is unknown. The same CDR3 arises from other DNA sequences in this sample as well.

Losses at the gene ends were 4 bases for V and 7 bases for J; bases not matched to a gene: 6. CDR3 length: 14 residues. Germline lookup yields CDR1 SGHRS and CDR2 YFSETQ. The chain links TRBV5-1 to TRBJ1-4; 8 positions match TRBD1. The sequencing input was naive CD4+ T cells sorted from blood. The sample's subset: CD45RA+ positively selected. The receptor's source is a man younger than 30 in good health. This CDR3 reads CASSPGQGFEKLFF. CDR3 DNA sequence: TGCGCCAGCAGCCCAGGACAGGGTTTTGAAAAACTGTTTTTT.